This T cell receptor (beta chain) was obtained from a study of T cells in narcolepsy. This clone was seen once. Germline V gives CDR1 SGHRS, CDR2 YFSETQ. The J segment lost 7 bases and the V segment lost 5 bases, leaving 9 bases of the junction unmatched. CDR3 size: 14 residues. The data were produced by immunoSEQ multiplex PCR, yet TCRdb's version contains in-frame clones alone and is incomplete. Of about 36,000 clones listed, over 65% are singletons. The sequenced sample consisted of memory (CD45RA-) CD4+ T cells from blood. This sequence joins TRBV5-1 and TRBJ1-5; 7 bases match TRBD1. The receptor was isolated from a human donor in good health. CDR3 in amino acids: CASRHSTGTQPQHF. The DNA of the CDR3 is TGCGCCAGCAGGCATTCGACAGGGACCCAGCCCCAGCATTTT.